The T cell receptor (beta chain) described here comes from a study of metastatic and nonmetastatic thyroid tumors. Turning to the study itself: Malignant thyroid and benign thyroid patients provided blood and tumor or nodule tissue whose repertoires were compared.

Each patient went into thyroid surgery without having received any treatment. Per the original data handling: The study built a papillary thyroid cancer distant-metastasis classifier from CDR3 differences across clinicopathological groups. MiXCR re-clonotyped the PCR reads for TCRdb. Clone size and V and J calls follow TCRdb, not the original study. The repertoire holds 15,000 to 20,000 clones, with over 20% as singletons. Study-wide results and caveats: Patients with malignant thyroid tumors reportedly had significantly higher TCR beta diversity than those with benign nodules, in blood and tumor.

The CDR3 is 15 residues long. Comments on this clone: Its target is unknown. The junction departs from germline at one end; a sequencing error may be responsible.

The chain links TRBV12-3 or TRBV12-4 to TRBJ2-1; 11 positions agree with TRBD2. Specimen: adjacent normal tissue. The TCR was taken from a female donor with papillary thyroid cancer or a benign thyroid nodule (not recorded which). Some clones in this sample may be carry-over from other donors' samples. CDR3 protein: CASSYSTSGSNEQLF. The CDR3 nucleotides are TGTGCCAGCAGTTACAGTACTAGCGGGAGTAATGAGCAGCTCTTC.